This TCR beta chain comes out of a study of blood T cell repertoires in COVID-19. The germline V gene encodes CDR1 LGHDT and CDR2 YNNKEL (reference sequence). V shed 0 bases, J shed 8 bases, and the junction held 4 bases outside the gene matches. The CDR3 has 14 amino acids. TCRdb's table, derived via immunoSEQ multiplex PCR, lists solely in-frame clones and lacks some. The repertoire holds 100,000 or so clones, with more than 85% as singletons. What was sequenced was peripheral blood. The clonotype originates from a man younger than 30 with acute or convalescent COVID-19. The genes are TRBV3-1 (or the pseudogene TRBV3-2) and TRBJ1-2; 9 nucleotides line up with TRBD1. The CDR3 loop is CASSQDRDRDGYTF. For the CDR3, the DNA is TGTGCCAGCAGCCAAGATCGGGACAGGGACGGCTACACCTTC.